Shown below are 30 T cell receptor beta chains from a single sample sequenced in a study of identical twins. TCRdb recomputed calls from the 5' RACE reads with MiXCR, one row per CDR3 protein. Among some 730,000 distinct CDR3 sequences listed, roughly 20% were seen once. This sample also belongs to another study, concerning T cells expressing NK-cell markers.

The sequenced material came from PBMCs. These receptors all stem from a woman aged 18-29 years in good health.

This clonotype was detected a few times. The chain carries TRBV9 and TRBJ2-5; a weak D match, TRBD2 (6 bases). The CDR3 has 15 amino acids. Germline CDR1 is SGDLS and CDR2 is YYNGEE. The V gene lost 0 bases and the J gene lost 4 bases, with 13 bases spanning the gap. CDR3 residues: CASSVGSGGGETQYF. The CDR3 region has the DNA TGTGCCAGCAGCGTAGGTAGCGGAGGCGGAGAGACCCAGTACTTC.

CDR3 DNA: TGTGCCAGCAGTTTCCTCAGGGGGATCGGGGAGCTGTTTTTT. Protein: CASSFLRGIGELFF. The chain employs TRBV6-5 and TRBJ2-2; 7 nucleotides agree with TRBD1. CDR3 length: 14 amino acids. Per the germline V gene, CDR1 is MNHEY and CDR2 is SVGAGI. The V segment lost 4 bases and the J segment 7 bases; nucleotides outside the gene matches: 6.

This clonotype has more than one count but fewer than ten. This sequence joins TRBV7-8 and TRBJ2-1, with 7 bases lining up with TRBD1. J was trimmed by 9 bases and V by 5 bases; bases with no gene match: 7. CDR1 and CDR2 from the germline V gene are SGHVS and FQNEAQ. CDR3 size: 13 residues. This chain's CDR3 is CASSGTTGVEQFF. For the CDR3, the DNA is TGTGCCAGCAGCGGAACCACAGGGGTTGAGCAGTTCTTC.

The chain recombines TRBV12-3 or TRBV12-4 with TRBJ2-3; 7 bases align to TRBD1. The CDR3 contains 17 residues. The V segment lost 3 bases and the J segment 1 base; nucleotides outside the gene matches: 10. The CDR3 bases are TGTGCCAGCAGTTTGGGCCTCCCGGGACAGCGCACAGATACGCAGTATTTT. This gives the protein CASSLGLPGQRTDTQYF.

A few counts support this clonotype. The chain recombines TRBV9 with TRBJ2-1, with unresolved D. The CDR3 has 15 residues. CDR1 and CDR2 from the germline V gene are SGDLS and YYNGEE. Trimming removed 0 bases at V and 5 bases at J, with 12 bases between. The DNA of the CDR3 is TGTGCCAGCAGCGTAGCAGCTGCTCCCAACAATGAGCAGTTCTTC. It codes for CASSVAAAPNNEQFF.

The chain uses TRBV7-9 and TRBJ1-1; tentative D call: TRBD1 (6 bases). CDR3 length: 16 residues. Trimming left V 0 bases short and J 7 bases short, with 18 bases between. Germline V gene sequence: CDR1 SEHNR, CDR2 FQNEAQ (reference sequence). CDR3 region: CASSLARGTNTNEAFF. The DNA for the CDR3 is TGTGCCAGCAGCTTAGCCAGGGGCACCAATACAAATGAAGCTTTCTTT.

This chain links TRBV7-3 with TRBJ1-2; possibly TRBD1 for D (5 bases). V lost 5 bases, J lost 5 bases, and 18 bases lay in between. This CDR3 spans 15 amino acids. The V gene's germline CDR1 is SGHTA and CDR2 FQGTGA. The CDR3 reads CASSPAPQAQYGYTF. DNA for the CDR3: TGTGCCAGCAGCCCGGCCCCACAGGCCCAGTATGGCTACACCTTC.

This chain links TRBV29-1 with TRBJ1-1; tentatively, D is TRBD1 (6 bases). The CDR3 sequence is 13 residues long. V gave up 4 bases and J gave up 5 bases, with 14 bases separating them. CDR1 is SQVTM, CDR2 ANQGSEA, per germline. The DNA of the CDR3 is TGCAGCGTTGGAGGGGGGTTTGAGACTGAAGCTTTCTTT. Its translation is CSVGGGFETEAFF.

V is TRBV27 and J is TRBJ1-2; 7 nucleotides agree with TRBD1. Trimming removed 1 base from V and 2 bases from J; junction bases left unmatched: 4. Per germline, CDR1 MNHEY and CDR2 SMNVEV (reference sequence). The CDR3 is 15 residues long. The CDR3 protein is CASSLFRGENYGYTF. CDR3 DNA sequence: TGTGCCAGCAGTTTATTCAGGGGGGAGAACTATGGCTACACCTTC.

The CDR3 DNA sequence: TGCGCCAGCAGCTTGAACCGGGACAGCTACGAGCAGTACTTC. It yields the protein CASSLNRDSYEQYF. The genes are TRBV5-1 and TRBJ2-7, with 7 bases matching TRBD1. The trim removed 1 base at V and 3 bases at J, leaving 4 bases unmatched. Germline V CDR1 and CDR2: SGHRS, YFSETQ. The CDR3 consists of 14 residues. Looking up the rest from reference TRBV5-1 and TRBJ2-7 gives the full variable domain: KAGVTQTPRYLIKTRGQQVTLSCSPISGHRSVSWYQQTPGQGLQFLFEYFSETQRNKGNFPGRFSGRQFSNSRSEMNVSTLELGDSALYLCASSLNRDSYEQYFGPGTRLTVT.

In its sample, this clonotype was seen a few times. The chain has TRBV6-2 or TRBV6-3 and TRBJ2-7, with TRBD1 matching over 9 bases. Germline CDR1 and CDR2: MNHEY and SVGEGT. The CDR3 has 14 amino acids. V shed 8 bases and J 0 bases; nucleotides not matched to a gene: 5. CDR3 loop: CASLQGAPSYEQYF. The CDR3 DNA reads as TGTGCCAGCTTACAGGGGGCCCCCTCCTACGAGCAGTACTTC.

Here the CDR3 reads CASRSFGGGHYEQYF. The DNA of the CDR3 is TGCGCCAGCAGATCTTTTGGGGGGGGCCATTACGAGCAGTACTTC. The chain is built from TRBV5-1 and TRBJ2-7; weak D call: TRBD2 (7 bases). The CDR3 sequence is 15 residues long. The germline V gene has CDR1 SGHRS and CDR2 YFSETQ. V lost 5 bases, J lost 4 bases, and 19 bases lay in between.

This clonotype was seen repeatedly, ten times or more. V gene TRBV5-1 combines with J gene TRBJ2-4; 7 bases map to TRBD2. CDR3 size: 15 residues. Unmatched junction bases numbered 7, after V lost 3 bases and J lost 4 bases. In germline, CDR1 is SGHRS, CDR2 YFSETQ. The CDR3 is CASSSRGREKNIQYF. In DNA form, the CDR3 reads TGCGCCAGCAGCTCGCGTGGGCGGGAGAAAAACATTCAGTACTTC.

A few counts support this clonotype. This rearrangement joins TRBV29-1 to TRBJ1-1, with 7 bases identical to TRBD1. This CDR3 is built from 13 residues. After removal of 7 bases from V and 1 base from J, the junction contained 6 bases not matched to a gene. Per germline, CDR1 SQVTM and CDR2 ANQGSEA. CDR3 in amino acids: CSGTGDPNTEAFF. The CDR3 DNA sequence: TGCAGCGGAACAGGGGATCCGAACACTGAAGCTTTCTTT.

There are a few counts of this clonotype. J is TRBJ2-1 and V is TRBV5-6, with 7 nucleotides matching TRBD2. J lost 5 bases, V lost 4 bases, and 9 bases had no gene match. CDR3 length: 15 residues. The V gene's germline CDR1 is SGHDT and CDR2 YYEEEE. The CDR3 is CASSRAPRGDNEQFF. The DNA for the CDR3 is TGTGCCAGCAGCAGGGCCCCCCGGGGGGACAATGAGCAGTTCTTC. The complete variable domain, with remaining parts taken from reference TRBV5-6 and TRBJ2-1, reads DAGVTQSPTHLIKTRGQQVTLRCSPKSGHDTVSWYQQALGQGPQFIFQYYEEEERQRGNFPDRFSGHQFPNYSSELNVNALLLGDSALYLCASSRAPRGDNEQFFGPGTRLTVL.

A few counts support this clonotype. The gene calls are TRBV12-3 or TRBV12-4 and TRBJ2-5, with 8 bases identical to TRBD2. The length of the CDR3 is 13 residues. V lost 6 bases and J lost 10; bases outside the gene matches: 10. The CDR3 DNA reads TGTGCCAGCAGACCTTCGGGGGGGCGCGACCAGTACTTC. Translation: CASRPSGGRDQYF.

V and J are TRBV11-2 and TRBJ2-1, with no clear D. The ends were cut back, 1 base at V and 0 bases at J, with 13 bases in the middle. This CDR3 region has 17 residues. Germline loops: CDR1 SGHAT, CDR2 FQNNGV. CDR3 protein: CASSLGGRLGSYNEQFF. As DNA, the CDR3 is TGTGCCAGCAGCTTAGGCGGCCGACTCGGCTCCTACAATGAGCAGTTCTTC.

This clonotype was observed a handful of times. The rearrangement uses TRBV25-1 and TRBJ1-4, with TRBD1 matching 7 bases. The V segment lost 8 bases and the J segment 5 bases; nucleotides outside the gene matches: 14. CDR3 length equals 16 residues. Germline CDR1 reads MGHDK; CDR2 reads SYGVNS. CDR3 in amino acids: CASSDRSGTVNEKLFF. CDR3 sequence (DNA): TGTGCCAGCTCAGATCGGTCCGGGACAGTAAATGAAAAACTGTTTTTT.

This clonotype came up a few times. CDR3 DNA: TGTGCCAGCACCTTCCGGACAGGGAAAGAGGGTGAGCAGTTCTTC. As protein: CASTFRTGKEGEQFF. The gene calls are TRBV6-9 and TRBJ2-1; 8 positions agree with TRBD1. The germline V gene has CDR1 MNHGY and CDR2 SVAAGI. The V gene end was trimmed by 7 bases and the J gene end by 9 bases; junction bases not matched to a gene: 14. The CDR3 is made up of 15 amino acids.

This clonotype showed up just a few times. V gene TRBV11-2 combines with J gene TRBJ2-5; 11 bases map to TRBD2. The CDR3 consists of 18 residues. Germline assignment: CDR1 SGHAT and CDR2 FQNNGV. The V segment lost 3 bases and the J segment 4 bases; nucleotides outside the gene matches: 13. DNA of the CDR3: TGTGCCAGCAGCTTGCCGATAGCGGGAGGGCCATCGGGAGAGACCCAGTACTTC. Translated: CASSLPIAGGPSGETQYF.

This clonotype was detected only a few times. This chain connects TRBV12-3 or TRBV12-4 to TRBJ2-1, with a weak D call TRBD1 (6 bases). The germline V and J ends were trimmed by 5 bases and 2 bases, with 10 bases remaining between them. The CDR3 length is 14 residues. The CDR3 reads CASSIRGTYNEQFF. The CDR3 nucleotides are TGTGCCAGCAGTATAAGGGGGACCTACAATGAGCAGTTCTTC.

The CDR3 protein is CASGLPLPREQFF. CDR3 nucleotide sequence: TGTGCTAGTGGTTTACCCCTCCCCCGGGAGCAGTTCTTC. The V and J genes are TRBV12-5 and TRBJ2-1; D is ambiguous. Trimming took off 3 bases at V and 10 bases at J, with 13 bases between the two ends. The germline gives CDR1 LGHNT, CDR2 FRNRAP. The CDR3 has 13 residues.

This chain joins TRBV5-1 and TRBJ2-7; possible D gene TRBD1, 6 bases. The CDR3 contains 14 residues. Per germline, CDR1 SGHRS and CDR2 YFSETQ. V was shortened by 3 bases and J by 3 bases, with 13 bases between the two germline ends. The CDR3 region is CASSSDSLVYEQYF. The CDR3 region has the DNA TGCGCCAGCAGCTCGGACAGTCTGGTCTACGAGCAGTACTTC.

This chain uses TRBV30 with TRBJ1-2, with TRBD1 matching 8 bases. J gave up 7 bases and V 4 bases, and 5 bases lay outside the gene matches. CDR1 is GTSNPN and CDR2 is SVGIG in the germline V gene (reference sequence). There are 12 residues in the CDR3. CDR3 loop: CAWTSDRGGYTF. The CDR3 region has the DNA TGTGCCTGGACCAGTGACAGGGGTGGCTACACCTTC.

This clonotype has just a few counts. The chain links TRBV7-8 to TRBJ2-3, with D uncertain. Between the trimmed V and J ends, which lost 2 bases and 0 bases, there was a span of 12 bases. This CDR3 spans 16 amino acids. CDR1 is SGHVS and CDR2 is FQNEAQ in the germline V gene. The CDR3 here is CASSLLTQSSTDTQYF. The DNA for the CDR3 is TGTGCCAGCAGCTTACTCACACAGTCTAGCACAGATACGCAGTATTTT.

In its sample, this clonotype was seen a few times. The J gene is TRBJ2-5, the V gene TRBV5-4; 8 nucleotides align to TRBD2. CDR1 and CDR2 (germline): SGHNT, YYREEE (reference sequence). The CDR3 totals 15 residues. V shed 0 bases, J shed 2 bases, and the junction held 3 bases outside the gene matches. CDR3 residues: CASSLEASGQETQYF. In DNA, the CDR3 is TGTGCCAGCAGCTTGGAGGCTAGCGGGCAAGAGACCCAGTACTTC.

The table lists this clonotype with a few counts. The chain joins TRBV12-3 or TRBV12-4 to TRBJ2-3, with D perhaps assigned TRBD1 or TRBD2 (5 bases each). The CDR3 runs to 18 residues. The V end was cut by 5 bases, the J end by 4 bases, with 25 bases between. This CDR3 reads CASSTYRDRGRIPDTQYF. CDR3 nucleotides: TGTGCCAGCAGTACATACCGGGACCGCGGCCGGATCCCAGATACGCAGTATTTT.

The chain uses TRBV19 and TRBJ2-1; 8 nucleotides line up with TRBD2. Trimming cost V 3 bases and J 8 bases; bases outside gene matches: 6. CDR1 is LNHDA, CDR2 SQIVND, per germline (reference sequence). The CDR3 runs 14 residues. This CDR3 is CASSMGSGIDEQFF. CDR3 DNA sequence: TGTGCCAGTAGTATGGGTAGCGGGATCGATGAGCAGTTCTTC.

This clonotype appeared a single time. CDR3: CASSVGQVPTDTQYF. In nucleotides, the CDR3 is TGTGCCAGCAGCGTAGGACAGGTCCCCACAGATACGCAGTATTTT. The gene calls are TRBV5-8 and TRBJ2-3; the match to TRBD1 covers 7 bases. This CDR3 has 15 residues. V gave up 4 bases and J gave up 2 bases; unmatched junction bases: 7. Germline-derived CDR1 and CDR2 are SGHTS and YDEGEE.

The genes are TRBV18 and TRBJ2-5; the match to TRBD2 covers 10 bases. The germline gives CDR1 KGHSH, CDR2 LQKENI. There are 17 residues in the CDR3. V lost 1 base to trimming and J lost 4 bases; unmatched junction nucleotides: 9. This chain's CDR3 is CASSPRTTSGARETQYF. CDR3 in DNA: TGTGCCAGCTCACCACGGACCACTAGCGGGGCGAGAGAGACCCAGTACTTC.